Listed below are T cell receptor beta chains from one sample, sequenced in a study of blood T cell repertoires in COVID-19. Sequenced by immunoSEQ multiplex PCR; TCRdb stores in-frame clones only, minus some. The sample includes some 120,000 clones, around four fifths of them seen just once. The sequenced material came from peripheral blood. These receptors came from a man older than 75 with COVID-19, enrolled during active disease. CDR3s leave out the opening cysteine and the closing phenylalanine or tryptophan.

TRBJ2-1	13	TRBV19	ASSRTGEGYNEQF
TRBJ1-2	11	TRBV30	AWSRTGFYGYT
TRBJ1-6	15	TRBV25-1	ASNSWVEGLGYSPLH
TRBJ2-7	12	TRBV18	ASSPWTGPDEQY
TRBJ2-3	15	TRBV5-1	ASSIIPTSGLTDTQY
TRBJ2-5	11	TRBV6-2/TRBV6-3	ASSQGTPGTQY
TRBJ2-1	13	TRBV9	ASSVETGGYNEQF
TRBJ1-1	15	TRBV5-1	ASSPYSDRGMNTEAF
TRBJ2-7	11	TRBV27	ASSLSSVGEQY
TRBJ1-2	13	TRBV5-5	ASSLSQGTNYGYT
TRBJ2-2	14	TRBV7-2	ASSPRTSGNTGELF
TRBJ1-5	15	TRBV2	ASSGAQGGPSNQPQH
TRBJ2-7	16	TRBV27	ASSWGQLLAGEAYEQY
TRBJ2-1	14	TRBV4-3	ASSQDQDGTYNEQF
TRBJ2-5	13	TRBV9	ASSSGGGAQETQY
TRBJ2-7	13	TRBV28	ASSLTGGPSYEQY
TRBJ2-2	13	TRBV4-3	ASSQASLAAGELF
TRBJ1-6	12	TRBV11-2	ASSLAGVLSPLH
TRBJ2-1	15	TRBV7-6	ASSLETSGSRYNEQF
TRBJ2-5	14	TRBV7-2	ASSSLPGGGGETQY
TRBJ1-5	14	TRBV7-8	ASSRAGPPNKQPQH
TRBJ2-7	11	TRBV27	ASSSTNTYEQY
TRBJ2-1	11	TRBV19	ASSIARGNEQF
TRBJ2-1	10	TRBV9	ASSDDSREQF